One sample yielded the 18 T cell receptor beta chains listed below, sequenced in a study of molecular identifiers for immune sequencing clone quantification. MiXCR, run by TCRdb on the PCR reads, gives a single entry per CDR3 protein. The sample contains 350,000 or so distinct CDR3 sequences, about 20% of which appear only once. The source material was naive CD8+ T cells from blood, with Jurkat cell RNA spiked in. Specified subset: FACS-sorted CD8+CD4-CCR7+CD45RA+ naive T cells. The receptors shown here come from a human donor in good health. Some libraries in this study had Jurkat cell RNA spiked in.

The V and J genes are TRBV7-6 and TRBJ2-5, with D uncertain. V was pared by 5 bases and J by 1 base, with 8 bases between. Germline V gene data show CDR1 as SGHVS and CDR2 as FNYEAQ. The CDR3 length is 13 residues. CDR3 bases: TGTGCCAGCAGCCACCTTTCCCAAGAGACCCAGTACTTC. Amino acids: CASSHLSQETQYF.

This clonotype was counted many times. The V gene is TRBV20-1, the J gene TRBJ2-3; D uncertain. Trimming shortened V by 3 bases and J by 0 bases, and 7 bases separated the two germline ends. Germline V gene data show CDR1 as DFQATT and CDR2 as SNEGSKA (reference sequence). The CDR3 runs to 13 residues. In DNA, the CDR3 is TGCAGTGCTAGTGCCCAGAGCACAGATACGCAGTATTTT. It translates to CSASAQSTDTQYF.

Many counts were recorded for this clonotype. This chain links TRBV20-1 with TRBJ1-2; no definite D call. The V gene's germline CDR1 is DFQATT and CDR2 SNEGSKA (reference sequence). V lost 6 bases to trimming and J lost 2 bases, with 13 bases between them. The CDR3 spans 13 residues. This chain's CDR3 is CSAHDQENYGYTF. DNA of the CDR3: TGCAGTGCGCATGATCAGGAGAACTATGGCTACACCTTC.

Regarding this clonotype: A read error may produce the germline difference seen at one junction end. The gene calls are TRBV7-4 and TRBJ2-4, with D perhaps being TRBD1 or TRBD2 (5 bases each). The germline CDR1 and CDR2 sequences are SGHVT and SQSDAQ. The CDR3 totals 15 residues. The CDR3 sequence: CVSSPSWGWQNIQYF. The DNA for the CDR3 is TGTGTCAGCAGTCCTTCGTGGGGGTGGCAAAACATTCAGTACTTC.

This clonotype has a handful of counts. The chain carries TRBV28 and TRBJ2-3, with D hard to call. Germline CDR1 and CDR2: MDHEN and SYDVKM. Trimming left V 10 bases short and J 2 bases short, with 16 bases between. The CDR3 totals 14 residues. This CDR3 reads CAILTDPDTDTQYF. CDR3 coding DNA: TGTGCCATCCTGACTGATCCCGACACAGATACGCAGTATTTT.

This clonotype has ten or more counts. The chain employs TRBV6-1 and TRBJ1-5, with a tentative D call TRBD1 (6 bases). The germline V gene has CDR1 MNHNS and CDR2 SASEGT. This CDR3 comprises 14 residues. Trimming took 6 bases from V and 4 from J, leaving 13 bases between them. This CDR3 reads CASRMGAANQPQHF. The CDR3 DNA reads TGTGCCAGCAGGATGGGGGCAGCTAATCAGCCCCAGCATTTT.

The chain combines TRBV19 with TRBJ2-4; TRBD1 aligns across 11 bases. The V gene's germline CDR1 is LNHDA and CDR2 SQIVND (reference sequence). This CDR3 has 15 amino acids. The V and J ends lost 5 bases and 6 bases, in that order; junction bases with no gene match: 6. CDR3 in amino acids: CASSPTDRGLNIQYF. The CDR3 nucleotides read TGTGCCAGTAGTCCTACGGACAGGGGGCTAAACATTCAGTACTTC.

This clonotype was observed a handful of times. CDR3 nucleotides: TGTGCCAGCAGTTGGAGAGTGACTGAAAAACTGTTTTTT. Translation gives CASSWRVTEKLFF. The chain joins TRBV27 to TRBJ1-4; D uncertain. The CDR3 contains 13 residues. Germline lookup yields CDR1 MNHEY and CDR2 SMNVEV (reference sequence). Trimming cost V 4 bases and J 7 bases, with 10 bases left between them.

The rearrangement uses TRBV6-2 or TRBV6-3 and TRBJ1-1; perhaps TRBD1 as D (5 bases). The germline gives CDR1 MNHEY, CDR2 SVGEGT. This CDR3 contains 19 residues. Trimming left V 7 bases short and J 0 bases short, with 27 bases between. The CDR3 nucleotides read TGTGCCAGCACTGGGGGGTTTTACGTCCAGGCGGGCCTGAACACTGAAGCTTTCTTT. Translation gives CASTGGFYVQAGLNTEAFF.

This clonotype was observed once. This sequence may be a read error, since a much larger clone differs from it by one base. The J gene is TRBJ1-4, the V gene TRBV4-3, with a weak D call TRBD1 (6 bases). V lost 1 base and J 8 bases, leaving 14 bases between the germline ends. This CDR3 comprises 15 residues. Germline loops: CDR1 LGHNA, CDR2 YSLEER. CDR3 sequence (DNA): TGCGCCAGCAGCCAAGGGGCAGGGGTTTCGGAAAAACTGTTTTTT. Translated, it gives CASSQGAGVSEKLFF.

This clonotype was picked up one time. Being one base from a much bigger clone, this may be a read error. CDR3: CGADAPSSYEQYF. Written as DNA, the CDR3 is TGCGGTGCCGACGCCCCCAGCTCCTACGAGCAGTACTTC. This chain links TRBV20-1 with TRBJ2-7; D unclear. The CDR3 is made up of 13 amino acids. Germline V lookup: CDR1 DFQATT, CDR2 SNEGSKA (reference sequence).

This clonotype was counted at least ten times. This chain joins TRBV28 and TRBJ2-7; TRBD2 matches at 9 bases. The junction had 9 bases not matched to a gene; V was cut back by 7 bases and J by 2 bases. Germline V gene sequence: CDR1 MDHEN, CDR2 SYDVKM. This CDR3 is 15 amino acids long. The CDR3, as DNA: TGTGCCAGCACCCAGCTAGCGGGATCTGCCTACGAGCAGTACTTC. The encoded protein is CASTQLAGSAYEQYF.

The rearrangement joins TRBV19 to TRBJ2-3, with D unresolved. Trimming removed 0 bases from V and 1 base from J, with 11 bases in between. From germline, CDR1 is LNHDA and CDR2 SQIVND (reference sequence). There are 16 residues in the CDR3. The CDR3 nucleotides read TGTGCCAGTAGTATAGATGGCAGCCATCGCACAGATACGCAGTATTTT. Translated, it gives CASSIDGSHRTDTQYF.

This clonotype was seen many times. The chain recombines TRBV28 with TRBJ2-5; a weak D match, TRBD1 (6 bases). The germline CDR1 and CDR2 sequences are MDHEN and SYDVKM. This CDR3 comprises 17 residues. The V end was cut by 1 base, the J end by 2 bases, with 17 bases between. CDR3 DNA: TGTGCCAGCAGTTTATCCCAGGACAGCTTATTGCAAGAGACCCAGTACTTC. Its translation: CASSLSQDSLLQETQYF.

This clonotype was seen many times. The chain has TRBV7-9 and TRBJ2-3, with D uncertain. The ends were cut back, 6 bases at V and 0 bases at J, with 13 bases in the middle. Germline V gene data show CDR1 as SEHNR and CDR2 as FQNEAQ (reference sequence). The CDR3 extends over 15 amino acids. CDR3: CASSVWDTSTDTQYF. CDR3 nucleotide sequence: TGTGCCAGCAGTGTTTGGGATACTAGCACAGATACGCAGTATTTT.

This clonotype was observed at least ten times. The CDR3 region has the DNA TGTGCCAGCAGCACCCGACAGGGACCCTACAATGAGCAGTTCTTC. Protein sequence: CASSTRQGPYNEQFF. The rearrangement joins TRBV11-3 to TRBJ2-1; 7 positions match TRBD1. The germline gives CDR1 SGHNT, CDR2 YENEEA. The junction had 6 bases not matched to a gene; V was cut back by 5 bases and J by 2 bases. The CDR3 is 15 amino acids.

This clonotype was observed a few times. The V call is TRBV25-1, the J call TRBJ2-7; D is perhaps TRBD1 or TRBD2 (5 bases each). With 4 bases removed from V and 2 bases from J, the gap between germline ends came to 18 bases. This CDR3 spans 16 amino acids. Germline V gene data show CDR1 as MGHDK and CDR2 as SYGVNS. CDR3 coding DNA: TGTGCCAGCAGTGGATCCCCCTCGGGACGCCCCTACGAGCAGTACTTC. Translating gives CASSGSPSGRPYEQYF.

At least ten counts were recorded for this clonotype. The gene calls are TRBV7-9 and TRBJ1-5; D is unresolved. The CDR3 spans 13 residues. Germline-derived CDR1 and CDR2 are SEHNR and FQNEAQ (reference sequence). The V and J ends lost 5 bases and 2 bases respectively, with 7 bases between them. CDR3 loop: CASSPSGNQPQHF. DNA for the CDR3: TGTGCCAGCAGCCCTAGTGGCAATCAGCCCCAGCATTTT.